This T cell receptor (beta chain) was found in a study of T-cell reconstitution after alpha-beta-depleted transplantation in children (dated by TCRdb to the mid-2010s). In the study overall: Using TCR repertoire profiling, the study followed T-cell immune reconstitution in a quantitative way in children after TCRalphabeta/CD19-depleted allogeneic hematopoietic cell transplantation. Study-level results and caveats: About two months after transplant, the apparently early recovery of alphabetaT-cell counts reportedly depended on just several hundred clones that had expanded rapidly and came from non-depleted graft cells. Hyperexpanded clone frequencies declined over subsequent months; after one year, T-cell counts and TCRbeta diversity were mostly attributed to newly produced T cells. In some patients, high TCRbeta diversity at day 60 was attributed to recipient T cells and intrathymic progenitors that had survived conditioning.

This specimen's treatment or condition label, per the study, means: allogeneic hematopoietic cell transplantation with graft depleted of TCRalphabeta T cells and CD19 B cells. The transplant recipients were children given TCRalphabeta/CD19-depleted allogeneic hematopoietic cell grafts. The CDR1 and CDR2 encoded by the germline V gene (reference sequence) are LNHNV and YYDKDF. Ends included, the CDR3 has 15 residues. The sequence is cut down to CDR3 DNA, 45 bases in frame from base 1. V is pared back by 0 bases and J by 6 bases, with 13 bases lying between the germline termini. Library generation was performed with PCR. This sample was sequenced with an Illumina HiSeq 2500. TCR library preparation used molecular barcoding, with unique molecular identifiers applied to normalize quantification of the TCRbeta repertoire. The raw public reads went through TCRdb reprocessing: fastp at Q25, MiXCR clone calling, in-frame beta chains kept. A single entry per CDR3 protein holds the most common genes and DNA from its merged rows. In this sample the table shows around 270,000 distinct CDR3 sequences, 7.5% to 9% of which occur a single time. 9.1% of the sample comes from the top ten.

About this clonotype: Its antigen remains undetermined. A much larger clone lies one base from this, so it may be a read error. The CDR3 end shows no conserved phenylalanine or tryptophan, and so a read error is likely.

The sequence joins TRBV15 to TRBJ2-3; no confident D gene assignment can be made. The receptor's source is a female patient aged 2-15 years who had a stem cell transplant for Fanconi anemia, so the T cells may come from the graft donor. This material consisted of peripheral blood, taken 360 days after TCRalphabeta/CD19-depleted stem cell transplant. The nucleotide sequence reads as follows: TGTGCCACCAGCAGAGATCAGTTGGGGTGGGATACGCAGTATTGT. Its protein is CATSRDQLGWDTQYC.